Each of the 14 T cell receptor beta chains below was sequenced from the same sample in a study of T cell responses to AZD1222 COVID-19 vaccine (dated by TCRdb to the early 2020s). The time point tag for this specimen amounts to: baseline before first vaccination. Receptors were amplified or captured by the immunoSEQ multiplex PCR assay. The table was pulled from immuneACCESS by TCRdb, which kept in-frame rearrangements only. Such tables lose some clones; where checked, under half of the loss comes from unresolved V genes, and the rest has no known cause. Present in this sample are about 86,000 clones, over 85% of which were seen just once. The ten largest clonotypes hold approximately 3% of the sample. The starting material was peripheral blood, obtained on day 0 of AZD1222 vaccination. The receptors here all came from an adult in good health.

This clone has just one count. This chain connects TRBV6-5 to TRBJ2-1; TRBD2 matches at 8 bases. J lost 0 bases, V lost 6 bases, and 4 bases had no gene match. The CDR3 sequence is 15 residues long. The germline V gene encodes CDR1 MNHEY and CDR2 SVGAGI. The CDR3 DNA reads TGTGCCAGCAGAGGACTAGCCGGCTCCTACAATGAGCAGTTCTTC. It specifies CASRGLAGSYNEQFF.

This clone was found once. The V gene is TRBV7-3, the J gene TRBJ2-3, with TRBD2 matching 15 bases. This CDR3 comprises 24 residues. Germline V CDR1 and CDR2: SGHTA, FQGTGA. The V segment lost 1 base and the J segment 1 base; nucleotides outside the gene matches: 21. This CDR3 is CASSLKGGSFPRTSGRAGTDTQYF. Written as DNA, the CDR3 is TGTGCCAGCAGCTTAAAGGGCGGATCTTTCCCCCGGACTAGCGGGAGGGCCGGCACAGATACGCAGTATTTT.

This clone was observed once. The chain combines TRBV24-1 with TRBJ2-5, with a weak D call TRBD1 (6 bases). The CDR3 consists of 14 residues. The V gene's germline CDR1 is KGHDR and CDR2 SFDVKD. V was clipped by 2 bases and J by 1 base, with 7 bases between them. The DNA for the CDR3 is TGTGCCACCAGTGATTCAGGGGCCCAAGAGACCCAGTACTTC. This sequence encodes CATSDSGAQETQYF.

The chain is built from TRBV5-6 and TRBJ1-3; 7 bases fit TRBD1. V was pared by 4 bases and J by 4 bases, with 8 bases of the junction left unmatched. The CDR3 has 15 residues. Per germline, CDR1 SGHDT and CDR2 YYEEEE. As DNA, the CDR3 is TGTGCCAGCAGCGGGGCCCCGGGACAGGGAAACACCATATATTTT. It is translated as CASSGAPGQGNTIYF.

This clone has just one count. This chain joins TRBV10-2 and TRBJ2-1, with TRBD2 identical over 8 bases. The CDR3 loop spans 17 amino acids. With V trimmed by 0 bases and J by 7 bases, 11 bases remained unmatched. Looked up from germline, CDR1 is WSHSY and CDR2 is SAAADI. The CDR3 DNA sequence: TGCGCCAGCAGTGAGTCAGGATCTAGCGGGTCATTAAATGAGCAGTTCTTC. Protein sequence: CASSESGSSGSLNEQFF.

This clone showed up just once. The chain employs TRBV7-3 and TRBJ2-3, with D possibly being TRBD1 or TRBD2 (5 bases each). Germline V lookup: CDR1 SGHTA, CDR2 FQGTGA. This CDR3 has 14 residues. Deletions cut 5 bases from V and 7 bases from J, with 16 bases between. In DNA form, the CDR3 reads TGTGCCAGCAGCGACGGGACGACCCGAAATACGCAGTATTTT. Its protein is CASSDGTTRNTQYF.

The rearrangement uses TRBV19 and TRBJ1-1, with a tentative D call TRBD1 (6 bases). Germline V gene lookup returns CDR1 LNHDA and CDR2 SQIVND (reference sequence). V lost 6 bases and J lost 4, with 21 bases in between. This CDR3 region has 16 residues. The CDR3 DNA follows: TGTGCCAGTAGCGACGCGGGGGCACCGCGGGGCACTGAAGCTTTCTTT. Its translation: CASSDAGAPRGTEAFF.

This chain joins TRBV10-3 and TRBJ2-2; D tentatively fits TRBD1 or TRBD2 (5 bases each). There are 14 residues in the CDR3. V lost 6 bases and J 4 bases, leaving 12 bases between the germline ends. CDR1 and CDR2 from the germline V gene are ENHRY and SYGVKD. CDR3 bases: TGTGCCATCAGAGGGGCAGAGGGCACCGGGGAGCTGTTTTTT. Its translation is CAIRGAEGTGELFF.

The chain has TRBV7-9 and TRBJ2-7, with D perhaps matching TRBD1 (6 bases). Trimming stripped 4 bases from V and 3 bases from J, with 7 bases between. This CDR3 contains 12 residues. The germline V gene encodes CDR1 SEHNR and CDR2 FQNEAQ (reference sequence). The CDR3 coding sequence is TGTGCCAGCAGCTCAGGGGACTACGAGCAGTACTTC. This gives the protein CASSSGDYEQYF.

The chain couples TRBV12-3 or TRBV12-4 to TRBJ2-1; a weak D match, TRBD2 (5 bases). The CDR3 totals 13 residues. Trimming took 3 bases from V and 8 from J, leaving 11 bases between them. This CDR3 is CASSLGSVDEQFF. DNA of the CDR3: TGTGCCAGCAGTTTGGGGAGCGTGGATGAGCAGTTCTTC.

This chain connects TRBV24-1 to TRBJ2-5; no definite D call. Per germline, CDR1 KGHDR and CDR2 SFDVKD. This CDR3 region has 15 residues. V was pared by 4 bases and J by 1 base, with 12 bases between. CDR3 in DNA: TGTGCCACCAGTGACGCGGACGGAAGCCAAGAGACCCAGTACTTC. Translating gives CATSDADGSQETQYF.

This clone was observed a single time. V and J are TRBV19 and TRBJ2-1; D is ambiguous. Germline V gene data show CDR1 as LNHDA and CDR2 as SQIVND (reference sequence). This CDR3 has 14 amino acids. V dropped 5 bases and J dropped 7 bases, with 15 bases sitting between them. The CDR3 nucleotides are TGTGCCAGTAGTCAGATAGGAATACAGAATGAGCAGTTCTTC. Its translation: CASSQIGIQNEQFF. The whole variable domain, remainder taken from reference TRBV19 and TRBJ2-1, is DGGITQSPKYLFRKEGQNVTLSCEQNLNHDAMYWYRQDPGQGLRLIYYSQIVNDFQKGDIAEGYSVSREKKESFPLTVTSAQKNPTAFYLCASSQIGIQNEQFFGPGTRLTVL.

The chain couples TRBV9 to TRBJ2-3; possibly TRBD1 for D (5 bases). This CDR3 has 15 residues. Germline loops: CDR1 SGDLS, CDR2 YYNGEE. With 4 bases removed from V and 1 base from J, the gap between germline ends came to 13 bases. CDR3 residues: CASSPDTLRTDTQYF. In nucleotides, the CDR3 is TGTGCCAGCAGCCCGGACACCCTACGCACAGATACGCAGTATTTT.

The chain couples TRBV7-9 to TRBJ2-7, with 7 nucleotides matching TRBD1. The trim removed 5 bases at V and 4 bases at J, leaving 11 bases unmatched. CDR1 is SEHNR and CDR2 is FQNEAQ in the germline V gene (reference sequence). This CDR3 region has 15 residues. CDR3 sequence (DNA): TGTGCCAGCAGCGCCTCCGGGACAGCCCTTTACGAGCAGTACTTC. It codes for CASSASGTALYEQYF.